Following are 11 T cell receptor beta chains from one sample sequenced in a study of PD-1 blockade in classical Hodgkin lymphoma. Sequencing was performed with immunoSEQ multiplex PCR; in TCRdb, only in-frame clones are kept and a portion is missing. The table shows tens of thousands of clones, with over 75% occurring only once. Relapse was seen in all patients after autologous stem cell transplantation, and brentuximab vedotin exposure was variable. Sequences were derived from peripheral blood mononuclear cells (PBMCs), sampled at baseline. These receptor sequences come from a human donor with classical Hodgkin lymphoma.

The chain couples TRBV15 to TRBJ1-1; D remains unclear. Trimming cost V 3 bases and J 3 bases, with 8 bases left between them. Germline V CDR1 and CDR2: LNHNV, YYDKDF (reference sequence). The CDR3 contains 13 residues. This CDR3 reads CATSSRPDTEAFF. In DNA form, the CDR3 reads TGTGCCACCAGCAGTAGACCGGACACTGAAGCTTTCTTT.

The V call is TRBV19, the J call TRBJ2-1; D perhaps matches TRBD2 (6 bases). The V end lost 3 bases, the J end lost 9 bases, and 15 bases lay between the germline ends. The CDR3 contains 14 residues. Germline V gene data show CDR1 as LNHDA and CDR2 as SQIVND (reference sequence). The CDR3 region has the DNA TGTGCCAGTAGTATTCGATCGGGAGAAGGTGAGCAGTTCTTC. Its protein is CASSIRSGEGEQFF.

The chain couples TRBV19 to TRBJ2-1; 9 bases align to TRBD1. V lost 6 bases, J lost 2 bases, and 8 bases stayed unmatched. The germline V gene has CDR1 LNHDA and CDR2 SQIVND (reference sequence). The CDR3 consists of 16 residues. The CDR3 protein is CASRLGGTGTYNEQFF. In DNA, the CDR3 is TGTGCCAGTAGACTCGGAGGGACAGGGACCTACAATGAGCAGTTCTTC.

V usage is TRBV19 and J usage is TRBJ1-5; D is perhaps TRBD1 (6 bases). There are 15 residues in the CDR3. CDR1 and CDR2 from the germline V gene are LNHDA and SQIVND (reference sequence). Trimming took off 4 bases at V and 3 bases at J, with 13 bases between the two ends. The CDR3 spells CASSNDGQYNQPQHF. CDR3 nucleotides: TGTGCCAGTAGTAATGACGGACAGTACAATCAGCCCCAGCATTTT.

The chain uses TRBV7-9 and TRBJ2-7; D not resolved. This CDR3 spans 14 amino acids. Germline V CDR1 and CDR2: SEHNR, FQNEAQ (reference sequence). V lost 5 bases to trimming and J lost 6 bases, with 17 bases between them. The CDR3 protein is CASSPSVIRREQYF. CDR3 nucleotides: TGTGCCAGCAGCCCCTCCGTCATCCGTCGCGAGCAGTACTTC.

This clone was observed a handful of times. This specimen includes other DNA sequences encoding the same CDR3. The chain has TRBV5-1 and TRBJ2-1, with unresolved D. Germline lookup yields CDR1 SGHRS and CDR2 YFSETQ. The CDR3 has 13 amino acids. Trimming took 1 base from V and 3 from J, leaving 5 bases between them. The CDR3 sequence is CASSLNSYNEQFF. The CDR3 DNA sequence: TGCGCCAGCAGCTTGAACAGCTACAATGAGCAGTTCTTC.

This clone was seen a few times. J is TRBJ1-2 and V is TRBV5-1, with TRBD1 identical over 7 bases. Germline values: CDR1 SGHRS, CDR2 YFSETQ. V gave up 4 bases and J gave up 0 bases; unmatched junction bases: 9. The CDR3 has 16 residues. CDR3 nucleotides: TGCGCCAGCAGCACCGGGGGGACAGCTCCTAACTATGGCTACACCTTC. It codes for CASSTGGTAPNYGYTF. The variable domain in full, completed from reference TRBV5-1 and TRBJ1-2, reads KAGVTQTPRYLIKTRGQQVTLSCSPISGHRSVSWYQQTPGQGLQFLFEYFSETQRNKGNFPGRFSGRQFSNSRSEMNVSTLELGDSALYLCASSTGGTAPNYGYTFGSGTRLTVV.

This rearrangement joins TRBV6-5 to TRBJ1-5; tentative D call: TRBD1 (6 bases). Trimming shortened V by 4 bases and J by 8 bases, and 15 bases separated the two germline ends. CDR3 length: 14 residues. CDR1 MNHEY and CDR2 SVGAGI come from the germline V gene. In nucleotides, the CDR3 is TGTGCCAGCAGTTTCCCAGGGGTTGTAGAGCCCCAGCATTTT. Translating it yields CASSFPGVVEPQHF.

This chain uses TRBV6-5 with TRBJ2-7; D is unclear. This CDR3 contains 14 residues. V lost 1 base and J 2 bases, leaving 9 bases between the germline ends. Germline CDR1 MNHEY, CDR2 SVGAGI. CDR3 residues: CASSYWRTPYEQYF. CDR3 sequence (DNA): TGTGCCAGCAGTTACTGGCGGACCCCCTACGAGCAGTACTTC.

The J gene is TRBJ2-7, the V gene TRBV2; no firm D call. This CDR3 spans 12 amino acids. Trimming shortened V by 1 base and J by 4 bases, and 5 bases separated the two germline ends. Germline V gene sequence: CDR1 SNHLY, CDR2 FYNNEI. For the CDR3, the DNA is TGTGCCAGCAGTGAAGGTGGGTACGAGCAGTACGTC. Amino acids: CASSEGGYEQYV.

The CDR3 spells CASSLRDAAKNIQYF. CDR3 in DNA: TGTGCCAGCAGCCTCCGGGATGCAGCCAAAAACATTCAGTACTTC. The chain joins TRBV5-6 to TRBJ2-4; possibly TRBD2 for D (5 bases). Looked up from germline, CDR1 is SGHDT and CDR2 is YYEEEE. CDR3 size: 15 residues. V was shortened by 4 bases and J by 0 bases, with 11 bases between the two germline ends.